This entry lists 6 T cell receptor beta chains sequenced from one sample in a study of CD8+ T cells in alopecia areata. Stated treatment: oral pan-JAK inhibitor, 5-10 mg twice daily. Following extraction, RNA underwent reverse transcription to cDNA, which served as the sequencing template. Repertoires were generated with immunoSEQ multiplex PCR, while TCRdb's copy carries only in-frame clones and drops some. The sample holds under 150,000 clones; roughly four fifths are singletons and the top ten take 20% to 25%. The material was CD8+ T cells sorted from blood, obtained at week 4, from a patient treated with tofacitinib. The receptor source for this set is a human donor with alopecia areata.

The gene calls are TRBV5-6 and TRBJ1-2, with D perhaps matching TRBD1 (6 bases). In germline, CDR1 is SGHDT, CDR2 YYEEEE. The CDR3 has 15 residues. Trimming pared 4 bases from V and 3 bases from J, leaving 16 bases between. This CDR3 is CASSPTWTEYYGYTF. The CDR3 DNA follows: TGTGCCAGCAGCCCGACCTGGACAGAATACTATGGCTACACCTTC. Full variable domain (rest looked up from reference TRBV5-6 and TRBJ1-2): DAGVTQSPTHLIKTRGQQVTLRCSPKSGHDTVSWYQQALGQGPQFIFQYYEEEERQRGNFPDRFSGHQFPNYSSELNVNALLLGDSALYLCASSPTWTEYYGYTFGSGTRLTVV.

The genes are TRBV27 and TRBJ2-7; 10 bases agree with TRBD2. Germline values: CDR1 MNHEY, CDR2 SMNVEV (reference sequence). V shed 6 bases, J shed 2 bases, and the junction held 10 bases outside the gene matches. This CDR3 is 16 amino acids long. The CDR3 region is CASSPDSGGSPYEQYF. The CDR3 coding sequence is TGTGCCAGCAGCCCCGATAGCGGGGGGTCCCCCTACGAGCAGTACTTC.

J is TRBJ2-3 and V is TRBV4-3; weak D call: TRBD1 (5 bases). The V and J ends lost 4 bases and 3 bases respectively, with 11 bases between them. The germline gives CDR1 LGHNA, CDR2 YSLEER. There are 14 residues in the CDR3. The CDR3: CASSPGRGTDTQYF. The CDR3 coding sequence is TGCGCCAGCAGCCCTGGTAGGGGTACAGATACGCAGTATTTT.

The CDR3 sequence is CASSLQAGGPTDTQYF. The DNA of the CDR3 is TGTGCCAGCAGCTTGCAAGCGGGGGGCCCTACAGATACGCAGTATTTT. The chain uses TRBV5-4 and TRBJ2-3; 9 bases map to TRBD2. CDR3 size: 16 residues. The V gene end was trimmed by 1 base and the J gene end by 3 bases; junction bases not matched to a gene: 6. Germline V CDR1 and CDR2: SGHNT, YYREEE (reference sequence).

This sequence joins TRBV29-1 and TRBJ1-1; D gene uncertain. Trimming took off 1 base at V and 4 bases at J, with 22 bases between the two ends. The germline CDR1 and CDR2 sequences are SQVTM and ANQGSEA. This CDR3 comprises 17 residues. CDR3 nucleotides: TGCAGCGTTGAAGGACTAAGGGCGGGAGTAGTTGGCACTGAAGCTTTCTTT. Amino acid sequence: CSVEGLRAGVVGTEAFF.

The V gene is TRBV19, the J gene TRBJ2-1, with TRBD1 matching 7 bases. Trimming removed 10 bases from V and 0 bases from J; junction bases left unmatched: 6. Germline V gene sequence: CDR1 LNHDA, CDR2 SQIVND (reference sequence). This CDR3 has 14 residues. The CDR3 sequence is CATRDRSSYNEQFF. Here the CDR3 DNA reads TGTGCCACACGGGACAGAAGCTCCTACAATGAGCAGTTCTTC.